This T cell receptor beta chain was identified in a study of regulatory T cells in long-lasting Graves disease. This clonotype has more than one count but fewer than ten. As yet, its antigen is unknown. Arm-PCR of CDR3 regions and iRepertoire HTBI primers were the basis on which TCR beta libraries were built. Each CDR3 protein is one row after TCRdb ran MiXCR on the multiplex PCR reads. The table records 400,000 to 500,000 distinct CDR3 sequences, approximately 23% of them present only once. Germline values: CDR1 LNHDA, CDR2 SQIVND (reference sequence). J was trimmed by 4 bases and V by 3 bases; bases with no gene match: 1. The CDR3 is made up of 13 amino acids. General observations from the study: TRBV28, TRBJ1-2 and TRBJ2-5 were segments that persistent disease favored. Persistent cases of Graves' showed reduced TCR diversity relative to newly diagnosed patients. Persistent patients shared more public clonotypes (roughly 2,800) than new patients (approximately 1,000).

Time point here: persistent/refractory GD, antithyroid drugs over 5 years with positive TRAb. Extracted RNA from PBMCs served as the source of the TCR library. Sequencing used peripheral blood mononuclear cells (PBMCs), obtained when the disease was refractory, from a patient treated with antithyroid drugs. The receptor was isolated from a female donor with Graves disease. The chain carries TRBV19 and TRBJ2-7; 9 nucleotides line up with TRBD1. The CDR3 loop reads CASSMDRGYEQYF. The CDR3 region has the DNA TGTGCCAGTAGTATGGACAGGGGATACGAGCAGTACTTC.